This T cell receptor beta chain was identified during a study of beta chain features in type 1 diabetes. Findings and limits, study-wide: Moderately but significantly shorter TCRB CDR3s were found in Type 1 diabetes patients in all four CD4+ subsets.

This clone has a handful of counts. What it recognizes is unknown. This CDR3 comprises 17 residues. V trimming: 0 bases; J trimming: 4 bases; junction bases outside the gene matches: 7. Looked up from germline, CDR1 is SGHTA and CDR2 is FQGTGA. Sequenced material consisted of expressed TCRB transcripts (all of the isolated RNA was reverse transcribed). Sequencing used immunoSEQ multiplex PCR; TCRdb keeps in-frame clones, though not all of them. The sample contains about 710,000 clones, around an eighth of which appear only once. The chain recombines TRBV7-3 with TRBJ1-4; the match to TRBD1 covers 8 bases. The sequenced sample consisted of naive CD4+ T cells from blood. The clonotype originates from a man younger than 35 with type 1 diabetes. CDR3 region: CASSLTQRGQGNEKLFF. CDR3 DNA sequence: TGTGCCAGCAGCTTAACACAACGCGGACAGGGTAATGAAAAACTGTTTTTT.